This T cell receptor beta chain was retrieved from a study of CD8+ T cells in alopecia areata. For the study at large: Patients took tofacitinib for 6 to 18 months, followed by 6 drug-free months.

With regard to this clone: Its specificity is unknown.

Whole-study results and caveats: Clonality was higher in lesional than normal scalp, especially in alopecia totalis/universalis.

Reverse transcribed after extraction, RNA yielded cDNA as the sequencing template. Sequenced by immunoSEQ multiplex PCR; TCRdb stores in-frame clones only, minus some. The sample carries roughly 150,000 clones, roughly 50% recorded once. Patients with alopecia areata provided lesional scalp punch biopsies as well as peripheral blood. The CDR3 is 15 amino acids. V lost 6 bases and J lost 8; bases outside the gene matches: 7. From germline, CDR1 is SEHNR and CDR2 FQNEAQ (reference sequence). V and J are TRBV7-9 and TRBJ2-1; 13 nucleotides agree with TRBD2. The origin of this receptor is a human donor with alopecia areata. Sequences were obtained from CD4+ T cells sorted from blood. For the CDR3, the DNA is TGTGCCAGCAGAAGGACTAGCGGGAGAGCGGATGAGCAGTTCTTC. This codes for CASRRTSGRADEQFF.